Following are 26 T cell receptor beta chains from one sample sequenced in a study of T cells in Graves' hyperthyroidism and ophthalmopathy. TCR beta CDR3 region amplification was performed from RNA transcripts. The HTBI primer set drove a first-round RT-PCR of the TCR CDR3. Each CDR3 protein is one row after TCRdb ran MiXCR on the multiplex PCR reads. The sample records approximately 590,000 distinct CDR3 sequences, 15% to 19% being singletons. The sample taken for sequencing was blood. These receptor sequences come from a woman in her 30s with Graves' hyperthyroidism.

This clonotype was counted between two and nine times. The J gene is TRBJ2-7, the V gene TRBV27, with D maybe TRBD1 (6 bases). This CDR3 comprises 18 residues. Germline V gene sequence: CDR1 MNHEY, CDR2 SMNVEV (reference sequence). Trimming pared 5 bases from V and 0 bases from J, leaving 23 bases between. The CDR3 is CASSNTPGTSSLSYEQYF. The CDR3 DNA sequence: TGTGCCAGCAGTAACACCCCCGGGACATCCAGCCTCTCCTACGAGCAGTACTTC.

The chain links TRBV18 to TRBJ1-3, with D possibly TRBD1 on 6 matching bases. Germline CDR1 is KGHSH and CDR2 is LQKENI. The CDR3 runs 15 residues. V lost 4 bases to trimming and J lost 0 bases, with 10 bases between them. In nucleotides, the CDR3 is TGTGCCAGCTCACTCGACAGGCGCTCTGGAAACACCATATATTTT. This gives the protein CASSLDRRSGNTIYF.

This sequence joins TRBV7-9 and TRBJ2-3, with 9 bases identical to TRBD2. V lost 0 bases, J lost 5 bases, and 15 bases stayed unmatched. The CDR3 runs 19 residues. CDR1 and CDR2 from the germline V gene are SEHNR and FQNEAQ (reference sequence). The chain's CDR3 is CASSLAGISRGRAVDTQYF. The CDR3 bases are TGTGCCAGCAGCTTAGCGGGGATCTCTCGCGGGAGGGCCGTAGATACGCAGTATTTT.

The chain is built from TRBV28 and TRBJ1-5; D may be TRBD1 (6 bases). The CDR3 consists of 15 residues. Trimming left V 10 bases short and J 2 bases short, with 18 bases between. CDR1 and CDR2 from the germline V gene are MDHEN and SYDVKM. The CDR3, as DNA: TGTGCCACCGCAATAGGGGGGGGCGGCAATCAGCCCCAGCATTTT. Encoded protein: CATAIGGGGNQPQHF. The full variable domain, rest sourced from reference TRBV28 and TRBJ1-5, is DVKVTQSSRYLVKRTGEKVFLECVQDMDHENMFWYRQDPGLGLRLIYFSYDVKMKEKGDIPEGYSVSREKKERFSLILESASTNQTSMYLCATAIGGGGNQPQHFGDGTRLSIL.

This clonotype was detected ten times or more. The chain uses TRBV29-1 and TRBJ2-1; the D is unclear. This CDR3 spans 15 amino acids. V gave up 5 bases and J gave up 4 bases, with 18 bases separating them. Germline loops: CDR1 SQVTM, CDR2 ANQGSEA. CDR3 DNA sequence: TGCAGCGTTCACTTTCCGGGTCCAAAGTACAATGAGCAGTTCTTC. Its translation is CSVHFPGPKYNEQFF.

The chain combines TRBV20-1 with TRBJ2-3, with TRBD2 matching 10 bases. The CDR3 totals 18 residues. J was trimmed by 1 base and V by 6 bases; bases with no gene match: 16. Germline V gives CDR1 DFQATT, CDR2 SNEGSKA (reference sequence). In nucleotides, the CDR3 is TGCAGTGCCACCCCCCCCAAGGCTAGCGGGAGTGGCACAGATACGCAGTATTTT. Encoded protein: CSATPPKASGSGTDTQYF.

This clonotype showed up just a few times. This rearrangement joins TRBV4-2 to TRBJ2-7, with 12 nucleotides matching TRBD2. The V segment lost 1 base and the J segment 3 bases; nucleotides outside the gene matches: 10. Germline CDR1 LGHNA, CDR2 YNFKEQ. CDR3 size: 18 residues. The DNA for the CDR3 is TGTGCCAGCAGCCAAGGGGCGACCGGGACTAGCGGGTTCTACGAGCAGTACTTC. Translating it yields CASSQGATGTSGFYEQYF.

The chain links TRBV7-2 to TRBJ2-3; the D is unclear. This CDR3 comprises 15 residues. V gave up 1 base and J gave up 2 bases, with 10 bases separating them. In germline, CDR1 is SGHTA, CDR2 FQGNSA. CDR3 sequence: CASSLGPDFTDTQYF. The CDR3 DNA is TGTGCCAGCAGCTTAGGTCCCGATTTCACAGATACGCAGTATTTT.

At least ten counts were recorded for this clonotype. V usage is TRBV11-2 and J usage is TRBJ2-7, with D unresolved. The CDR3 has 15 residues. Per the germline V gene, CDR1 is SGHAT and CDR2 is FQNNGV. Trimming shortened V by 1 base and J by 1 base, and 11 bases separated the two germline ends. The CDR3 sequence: CASSLAPDDSYEQYF. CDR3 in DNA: TGTGCCAGCAGCTTAGCTCCGGACGATTCCTACGAGCAGTACTTC.

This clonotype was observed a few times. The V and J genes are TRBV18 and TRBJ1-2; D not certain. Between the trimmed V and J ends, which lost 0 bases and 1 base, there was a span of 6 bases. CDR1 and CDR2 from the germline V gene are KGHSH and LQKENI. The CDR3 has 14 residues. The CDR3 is CASSPPPSNYGYTF. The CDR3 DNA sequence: TGTGCCAGCTCACCACCACCAAGTAACTATGGCTACACCTTC.

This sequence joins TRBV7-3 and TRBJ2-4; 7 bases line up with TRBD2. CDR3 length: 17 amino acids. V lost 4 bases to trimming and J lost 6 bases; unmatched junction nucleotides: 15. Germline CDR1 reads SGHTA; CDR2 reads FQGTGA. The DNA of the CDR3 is TGTGCCAGCAGCTCGACAGTCGGGGAGGGCCGCCGAAACATTCAGTACTTC. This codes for CASSSTVGEGRRNIQYF.

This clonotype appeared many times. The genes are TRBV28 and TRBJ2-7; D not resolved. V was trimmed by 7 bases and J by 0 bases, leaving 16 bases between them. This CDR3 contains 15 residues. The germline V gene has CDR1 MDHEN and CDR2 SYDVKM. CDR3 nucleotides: TGTGCCAGCACCTCGTATAGAGATTTCTCCTACGAGCAGTACTTC. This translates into CASTSYRDFSYEQYF.

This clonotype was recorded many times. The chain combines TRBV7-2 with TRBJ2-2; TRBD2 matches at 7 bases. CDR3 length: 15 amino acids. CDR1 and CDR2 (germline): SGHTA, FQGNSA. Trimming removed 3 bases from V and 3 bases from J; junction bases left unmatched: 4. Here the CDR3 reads CASSFVSGYTGELFF. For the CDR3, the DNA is TGTGCCAGCAGCTTCGTTAGCGGGTACACCGGGGAGCTGTTTTTT.

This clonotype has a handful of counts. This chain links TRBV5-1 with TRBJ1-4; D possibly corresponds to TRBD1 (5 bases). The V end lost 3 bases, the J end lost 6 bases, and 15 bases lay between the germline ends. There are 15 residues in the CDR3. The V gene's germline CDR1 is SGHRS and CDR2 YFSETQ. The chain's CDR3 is CASSSLLGADEKLFF. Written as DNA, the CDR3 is TGCGCCAGCAGCTCCCTCTTAGGGGCGGATGAAAAACTGTTTTTT.

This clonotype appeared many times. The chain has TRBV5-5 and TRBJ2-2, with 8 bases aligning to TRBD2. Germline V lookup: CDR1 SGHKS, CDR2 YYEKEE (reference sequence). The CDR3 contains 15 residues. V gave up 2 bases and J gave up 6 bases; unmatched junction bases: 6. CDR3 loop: CASSFEGGGPGELFF. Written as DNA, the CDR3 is TGTGCCAGCAGCTTCGAGGGCGGGGGGCCCGGGGAGCTGTTTTTT.

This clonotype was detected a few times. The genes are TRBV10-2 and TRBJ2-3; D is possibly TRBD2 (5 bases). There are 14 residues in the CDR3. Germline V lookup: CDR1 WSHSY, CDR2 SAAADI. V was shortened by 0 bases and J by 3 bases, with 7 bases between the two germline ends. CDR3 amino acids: CASSESRTTDTQYF. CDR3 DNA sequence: TGCGCCAGCAGTGAGTCCAGGACTACAGATACGCAGTATTTT.

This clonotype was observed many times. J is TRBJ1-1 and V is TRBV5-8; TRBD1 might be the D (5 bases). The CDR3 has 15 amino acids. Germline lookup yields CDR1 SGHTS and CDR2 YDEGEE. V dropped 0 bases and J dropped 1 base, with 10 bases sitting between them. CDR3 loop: CASSLAAQGNTEAFF. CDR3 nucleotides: TGTGCCAGCAGCTTGGCAGCTCAGGGGAACACTGAAGCTTTCTTT.

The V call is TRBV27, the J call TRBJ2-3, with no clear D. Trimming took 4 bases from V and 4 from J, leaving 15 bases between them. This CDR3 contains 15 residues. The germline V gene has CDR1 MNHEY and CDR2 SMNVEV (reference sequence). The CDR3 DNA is TGTGCCAGCAGTTCGCCGTCGATGAGGTCAGATACGCAGTATTTT. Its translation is CASSSPSMRSDTQYF.

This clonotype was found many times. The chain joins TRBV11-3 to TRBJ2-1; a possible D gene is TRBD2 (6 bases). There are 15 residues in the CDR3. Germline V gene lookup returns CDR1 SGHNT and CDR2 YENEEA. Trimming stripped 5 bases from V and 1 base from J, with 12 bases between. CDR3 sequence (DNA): TGTGCCAGCAGCCCCCCCGGGACTTCCTACAATGAGCAGTTCTTC. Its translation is CASSPPGTSYNEQFF.

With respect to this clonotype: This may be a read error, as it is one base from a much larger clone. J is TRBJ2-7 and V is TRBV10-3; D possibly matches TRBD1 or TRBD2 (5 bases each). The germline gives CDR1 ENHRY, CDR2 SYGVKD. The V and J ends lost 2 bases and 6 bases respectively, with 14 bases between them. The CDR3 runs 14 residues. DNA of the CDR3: TGTGCCATCAGTGAGCCGATCGGTGGGACCGAGCAGTACTTC. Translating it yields CAISEPIGGTEQYF.

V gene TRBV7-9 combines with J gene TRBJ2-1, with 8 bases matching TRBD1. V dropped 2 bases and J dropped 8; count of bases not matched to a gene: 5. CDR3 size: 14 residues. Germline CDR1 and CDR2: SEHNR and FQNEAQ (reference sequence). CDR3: CASSLTGGFDEQFF. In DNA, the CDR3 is TGTGCCAGCAGCTTAACAGGGGGTTTCGATGAGCAGTTCTTC.

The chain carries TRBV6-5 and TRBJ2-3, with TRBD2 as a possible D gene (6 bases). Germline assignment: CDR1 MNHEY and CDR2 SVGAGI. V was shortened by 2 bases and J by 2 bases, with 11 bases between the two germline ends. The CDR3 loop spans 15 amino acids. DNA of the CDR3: TGTGCCAGCAGTTACCTGGAGGGCCCCACAGATACGCAGTATTTT. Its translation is CASSYLEGPTDTQYF.

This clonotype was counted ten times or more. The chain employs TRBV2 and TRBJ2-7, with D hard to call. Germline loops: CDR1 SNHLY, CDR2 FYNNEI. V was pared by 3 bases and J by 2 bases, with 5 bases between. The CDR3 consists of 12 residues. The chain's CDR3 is CASSEITYEQYF. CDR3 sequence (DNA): TGTGCCAGCAGTGAGATCACCTACGAGCAGTACTTC.

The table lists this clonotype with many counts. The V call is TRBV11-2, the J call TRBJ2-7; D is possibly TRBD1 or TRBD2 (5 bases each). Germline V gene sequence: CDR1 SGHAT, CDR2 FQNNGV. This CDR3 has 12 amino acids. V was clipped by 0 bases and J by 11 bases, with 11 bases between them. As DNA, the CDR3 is TGTGCCAGCAGCTTAGAGGGGGTGGACAAGTACTTC. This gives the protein CASSLEGVDKYF.

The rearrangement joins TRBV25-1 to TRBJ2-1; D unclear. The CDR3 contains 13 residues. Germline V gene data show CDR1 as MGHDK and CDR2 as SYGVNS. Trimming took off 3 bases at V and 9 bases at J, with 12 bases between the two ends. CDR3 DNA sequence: TGTGCCAGCAGTGATCCCCTCGGTGGTGAGCAGTTCTTC. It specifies CASSDPLGGEQFF.

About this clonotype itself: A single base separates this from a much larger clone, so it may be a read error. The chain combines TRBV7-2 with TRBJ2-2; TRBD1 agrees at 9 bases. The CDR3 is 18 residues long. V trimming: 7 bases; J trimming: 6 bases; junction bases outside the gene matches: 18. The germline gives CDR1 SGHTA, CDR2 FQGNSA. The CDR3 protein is CASNSRPGQGLVSGELFF. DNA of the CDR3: TGTGCCAGCAACTCTCGACCGGGACAGGGATTGGTATCCGGGGAGCTGTTTTTT.